This T cell receptor (beta chain) was recovered during a study of blood T cells in healthy people across ages. The study's findings and limits: A conclusive naive versus antigen-experienced comparison was prevented by the unsorted PBMCs. Older age went with lower TCR beta diversity per million T cells, in a roughly linear way.

The CDR3 sequence is 15 residues long. Germline CDR1 SGHTA, CDR2 FQGTGA. It was with a sample-barcoded 5' primer and a J-beta primer mix that a second PCR of roughly 6 to 12 cycles was run. Every cDNA was tagged by a template-switch adaptor with 12 random nucleotides. Every sample produced at least 2.5 million CDR3-containing paired-end reads. TCRdb used MiXCR to reprocess the 5' RACE reads, holding one entry per CDR3 protein. The table includes some 1.5 million distinct CDR3 sequences, roughly two fifths detected once. This clonotype was observed once. Its antigen is currently unknown. The clonotype comes from a woman younger than 30 in good health. V gene TRBV7-3 combines with J gene TRBJ2-1, with 9 positions matching TRBD2. The end of the DNA fits TRBJ2-7 better, so the J call may be wrong. Sequencing input: blood. The CDR3 DNA reads as TGTGCCAGCAGCTTACCCCCTCCAGCGGGAGGTGAGCAGTACTTC. It yields the protein CASSLPPPAGGEQYF.